This T cell receptor beta chain was observed in a study of T cells in Graves' hyperthyroidism and ophthalmopathy (dated by TCRdb to the late 2010s). With regard to the full study: Peripheral blood was collected at initial diagnosis, before any treatment. To identify TCR V-J signatures that set the groups apart, the researchers used a discovery cohort of 90 to 100 patients, made up of roughly 45 with Graves' ophthalmopathy and about 60 with stable Graves' hyperthyroidism. Once sampling was done, hyperthyroidism patients were given methimazole at a starting dose of 30 mg daily, whereas ophthalmopathy patients were given high-dose intravenous methylprednisolone. The roughly 94 discovery patients were randomly divided into training and test sets at a 7:3 ratio. Prospective prediction of ophthalmopathy was tested in an independent validation cohort of 18 to 20 hyperthyroidism patients and some 17 patients who later progressed to ophthalmopathy. TCR Vbeta CDR3 sequencing of 130 to 150 peripheral blood samples (43 ophthalmopathy, about 74 hyperthyroidism and roughly 17 progressor patients) is reported in the paper. In addition, the study compared T-cell repertoires in thyroid tissue and in blood from several Graves' hyperthyroidism patients. Study-wide findings and limitations: Most expanded thyroid clonotypes (frequency above 0.001) were also detected in blood, suggesting blood repertoires may reflect thyroid immune responses. In validation, the model predicted progression to ophthalmopathy a median of roughly 6.2 months before onset, with roughly 68% sensitivity and around 76% specificity. Sample size was not statistically predetermined, and investigators were not blinded to group allocation. In cross-validation, a model built on a 13 V-J signature told ophthalmopathy apart from stable hyperthyroidism with approximately 91% sensitivity and roughly 81% specificity, and in testing the same model reached 80%/75%.

The TCR beta CDR3 regions were amplified from the RNA transcripts. A first-round RT-PCR of the TCR CDR3 used the HTBI primer set with the Qiagen OneStep RT-PCR kit. A second multiplex PCR round built the libraries, followed by size selection and purification. The libraries were sequenced on an Illumina HiSeq2000 using paired-end 100 bp reads. As for the original processing: SOAPnuke was used to process the raw data, with reads discarded if the reads contained adapters or uncalled bases, had a mean Phred below 15, or lacked an exact constant-primer or identifier match. High-quality paired reads were merged with COPE v1.2.5, and unique nucleotide sequences were defined as clonotypes. MiTCR v1.1 was used to align the clonotypes against IMGT TRBV, TRBD and TRBJ reference segments. Only V-J combinations with frequency above 0.0001, covering approximately 99% of repertoires, were analysed. A TCS score was defined as the ratio of F50 (clonal expansion) to E x V (chaos), with BLOSUM62-based TCRdist applied between CDR3 peptides within each V-J. Welch's t-statistics and random forest reduced several hundred V-J features to 13, which were used in a naive Bayes classifier (R e1071). Using fastp at Q25 and MiXCR, TCRdb reprocessed the public reads and kept productive beta chains. Each entry merges the rows of one CDR3 protein and shows their most common DNA and genes. These V and J calls derive from TCRdb rather than the authors' analysis. This sample is represented by about 380,000 distinct CDR3 sequences; under 20% of them were singletons. Over 35% of the sample rests with the top ten.

From a lookup of the germline V gene, CDR1 and CDR2 are SGHVS and FQNEAQ. V is cut back by 2 bases and J by 10 bases, with 13 bases in the junction unmatched. The CDR3 has 15 amino acids, counting the end cysteine and phenylalanine. Here the CDR3 DNA is all that survives: 45 bases in frame from base 1. Moderately to severely active disease, a Clinical Activity Score of at least 3, a NOSPECS grade of at least 4, and a duration under 3 months were present in ophthalmopathy patients. Patients with uncontrolled infections, other autoimmune diseases, pregnancy or lactation were excluded. Clinical symptoms, serum thyroxine and TRAb, thyroid ultrasound, and orbital computed tomography formed the basis for the diagnoses. PBMCs were separated from roughly 10 ml of fresh peripheral blood using Ficoll-Paque density gradient centrifugation. Total RNA was extracted using Trizol reagent, and RNA quality was assessed on an Agilent 2100 Bioanalyzer.

This clonotype has at least ten counts. Its antigen target is currently unknown. The sample holds no much larger clone one base away, and base qualities are not on file. Sample: blood. This clonotype was sampled from a man aged 18 to 35 with Graves' ophthalmopathy. Rearrangement joined TRBV7-8 to TRBJ2-5; TRBD2 fits 7 bases in the junction. Read as DNA, the sequence is TGTGCCAGCAGCTTAACCGGGGGAGGGCGAAGGGGCCAGTACTTC. The translation is CASSLTGGGRRGQYF.